Listed below are T cell receptor beta chains from one sample, sequenced in a study of CD4 and CD8 cells across lung adenocarcinoma regions. TCRdb used MiXCR to reprocess the PCR reads, holding one entry per CDR3 protein. The table includes 20,000 to 25,000 distinct CDR3 sequences, roughly half detected once. Specimen: CD4+ T cells from the center of a lung tumor. These receptors all stem from a male donor with lung adenocarcinoma. The CD4 and CD8 labels of this study may be unreliable. Both conserved end residues are part of each CDR3. Each record gives: J gene, V gene, D gene, clone size, CDR3 DNA, CDR3 protein. A D gene is named only where the DNA matches it firmly. Not every row has a clone size; where given, it reads once, few, many or a size class.

TRBJ2-5	TRBV6-4	TRBD2	many	TGTGCCAGCAGGGACTCCGGGACGGGGGGCTTC	CASRDSGTGGF
TRBJ2-3	TRBV6-1	.	.	TGTGCGGGGAGTGAGGGCAGATATACAGATACGCAGTATTTC	CAGSEGRYTDTQYF
TRBJ2-3	TRBV6-1	TRBD2	.	TGTGCCAGCGGGCTGCGGGGGACGGGCCCAGATACCCAGTATTTT	CASGLRGTGPDTQYF
TRBJ2-4	TRBV10-2	.	.	TGCGCCACCAGGTACGCAGAGGACCAGTACTTC	CATRYAEDQYF
TRBJ2-5	TRBV6-6	.	many	TGTGCCAGCAGTTACTCGAGGGAAGGTCAAGAGACCCAGTACTTC	CASSYSREGQETQYF
TRBJ2-1	TRBV7-2	.	medium-sized	TGTGCCAGCAGCTTAGGGGGGGCTAATGAGCAGTTCTTC	CASSLGGANEQFF
TRBJ2-2	TRBV6-5	.	.	TGTGCCAGCAGACTCCAGTCCGGGATTACCGGTAAGCTGTTTTTT	CASRLQSGITGKLFF
TRBJ1-3	TRBV6-1	.	many	TGTGCCAGCAGCGGCCTGGGGCACGGCAACTCTGGAAACACCATATATTTT	CASSGLGHGNSGNTIYF
TRBJ2-3	TRBV10-3	.	.	TGTGCCCTGAGACTCCAGTCCGTGATCACAGATGCGCTGTATTTT	CALRLQSVITDALYF
TRBJ2-2	TRBV10-2	TRBD1	.	TGCGCCCGGGGCCCACAGGTAGTGAGGACAGGGAAGCAGTTTTTT	CARGPQVVRTGKQFF
TRBJ2-3	TRBV10-2	.	.	TGCGCCAGCAGCAAAGGGGTGAGACGGACAGATACGCAGTATTTT	CASSKGVRRTDTQYF
TRBJ2-3	TRBV5-1	TRBD2	.	TGCGCCAGCAGCGTGACTAGCGGATACACAGATACGCAATATTTT	CASSVTSGYTDTQYF
TRBJ2-4	TRBV6-1	TRBD1	.	TGTGGCAGCAGGGGGCCTGGAGCCAAAAATACGCAGTATTTC	CGSRGPGAKNTQYF
TRBJ2-7	TRBV6-5	TRBD1	many	TGTGCCAGCAGTTCGGGACAGTTCTCCTACGAGCAGTACTTC	CASSSGQFSYEQYF
TRBJ2-5	TRBV27	TRBD2	once	TGTGCCAGCAGTGGACCGGGACTAGTTAGAGAGACCCAGTACTTC	CASSGPGLVRETQYF
TRBJ2-3	TRBV6-1	TRBD2	.	TGTGCCAGCTGTGGCACTAGCGGCAAAAACACTCAGTATTTT	CASCGTSGKNTQYF
TRBJ2-3	TRBV10-2	TRBD2	.	TGCGCCAGCAGGACCGGGGCGGGCGGGGGGGGCGGGGGCGAAGATACCCAGTATTTT	CASRTGAGGGGGGEDTQYF
TRBJ2-7	TRBV12-3/TRBV12-4	TRBD2	.	TGTGCCAGCAGTCTAGGGACTAGCGGGAGCGGTGAGCAGTACTTC	CASSLGTSGSGEQYF
TRBJ2-4	TRBV23-1	.	few	TGCGCCAGCAGTCAATCGAGGGTGGAGAGTCAGGGGAGGGCACACGAAGCCAAAAACATTCAGTACTTC	CASSQSRVESQGRAHEAKNIQYF
TRBJ2-2	TRBV11-2	.	.	TGTGCCAGCAGCTTAGGCGGTGCGAAATACGATGAGCTGTTTTTT	CASSLGGAKYDELFF
TRBJ2-3	TRBV27	TRBD2	.	TGTGCGGGCAGTGGCGGGGGTGAGGAAGAGACCCAGTATTTT	CAGSGGGEEETQYF
TRBJ1-5	TRBV27	TRBD1	medium-sized	TGTGCCAGCAGTTCGACAGGGGGAAGCAATCAGCCCCAGCATTTT	CASSSTGGSNQPQHF
TRBJ2-1	TRBV6-1	.	.	TGTGCCAGCAGTCGGGACCCTGACCAAGAGACCCAGTTCTTC	CASSRDPDQETQFF
TRBJ2-1	TRBV6-2/TRBV6-3	.	few	TGTGCCAGCAGTTACGAAGGGAGAGGGTACAATGAGCAGTTCTTC	CASSYEGRGYNEQFF
TRBJ2-2	TRBV27	.	.	TGTGCCAGCAGTTTTATCGGCTCGGACGGGGAGCTGTTTTTT	CASSFIGSDGELFF
TRBJ2-3	TRBV7-2	TRBD2	once	TGTGCCAGCAGCCTGGGACTAGCGGGGATCGAGCAGTACTTT	CASSLGLAGIEQYF
TRBJ2-5	TRBV12-3/TRBV12-4	.	.	TGTGCCAGCACCCACTCCGCGGCGGGCGTGGGCCGGGACCAAGAGACCCAGTACTTC	CASTHSAAGVGRDQETQYF
TRBJ2-1	TRBV6-1	.	.	TGTGCCAGGAGTGAAGCGACCACCGGGGAGCAGTTTTTC	CARSEATTGEQFF
TRBJ2-1	TRBV7-2	.	many	TGTGCCAGCAGCTTTCAGGGTGATGAGCAGTTCTTC	CASSFQGDEQFF
TRBJ1-2	TRBV12-3/TRBV12-4	.	many	TGTGCCAGCAGTCGAAGCCGCTTGCGCTACACCTTC	CASSRSRLRYTF
TRBJ2-3	TRBV27	TRBD1	few	TGTGCCAGCAATACTTTTGGGACAGGGATCACCGGGGCGCAGTATTTT	CASNTFGTGITGAQYF
TRBJ2-1	TRBV6-1	.	.	TGTGCCAGCAGTGTCCAGGGTGATGAGCAGTTCTTC	CASSVQGDEQFF
TRBJ1-2	TRBV14	.	few	TGTGCCAGCAGCCAAGAGACAACCTATGGCTACACCTTC	CASSQETTYGYTF
TRBJ1-6	TRBV7-3	.	many	TGTGCCAGCAGCTTAACGGGGGCAGGGATTAATTCACCCCTCCACTTT	CASSLTGAGINSPLHF
TRBJ2-1	TRBV11-2	TRBD2	.	TGTGCCAGCAGCTTTAGCGGGAGGGGAGATGCGCAGTTCTTT	CASSFSGRGDAQFF
TRBJ1-5	TRBV6-1	.	.	TGTGCCAGCAGGACCCGACAGGTTTGGAGCGGTCAGCCCCAGCATTTT	CASRTRQVWSGQPQHF
TRBJ2-5	TRBV6-1	.	.	TGTGCGGGCAGTGAGGGCACAGGGTCAGATACCCAGTACTTC	CAGSEGTGSDTQYF
TRBJ2-7	TRBV10-3	TRBD1	medium-sized	TGTGCCATCGCACCCGGGACAGGGGACTACGAGCAGTACTTC	CAIAPGTGDYEQYF
TRBJ2-1	TRBV4-2	.	few	TGTGCCAGCAGCCAAGATACAGGGATGGATCTTGAGCAGTTCTTC	CASSQDTGMDLEQFF
TRBJ2-1	TRBV7-6	.	few	TGTGCCAGCAGGAGGACAGGGAGGGAACGCTACAATGAGCAGTTCTTC	CASRRTGRERYNEQFF
TRBJ2-1	TRBV7-8	TRBD1	.	TGTGCCAGCAGCTTCCGGACAGGGGGCTTCGAGCAGTTCTTC	CASSFRTGGFEQFF
TRBJ2-1	TRBV6-1	.	.	TGTGCCAGCAGTGAAAGGGGGGTCTACAATGAGCAGTTCTTC	CASSERGVYNEQFF
TRBJ1-1	TRBV27	.	many	TGTGCCAGCCGTCTTGGGGTTACAGGAACTGAAGCTTTCTTT	CASRLGVTGTEAFF
TRBJ2-4	TRBV3-1	.	.	TGTGCCAGCAGCCAAGTCTTGCGAAATGAGCAGTACTTC	CASSQVLRNEQYF
TRBJ2-7	TRBV27	.	once	TGTGCCAGCAGGACGGGGCTGCAATACACAGATACGCAGTACTTC	CASRTGLQYTDTQYF
TRBJ2-3	TRBV12-3/TRBV12-4	.	.	TGTGCCAGCTTACGAGGGTGGGCCACAGATACGCAGTATTTT	CASLRGWATDTQYF
TRBJ2-1	TRBV7-2	.	many	TGTGCCAGCAGCCCTAGTGGGGGACTTTTTGAGCAGTTCTTC	CASSPSGGLFEQFF
TRBJ2-5	TRBV6-5	TRBD1	medium-sized	TGTGCCAGCAGTTATTCCCGGACAGGAAAGACCCAGTACTTC	CASSYSRTGKTQYF
TRBJ2-4	TRBV6-5	.	medium-sized	TGTGCCAGCAGTACTCCCCAGGCTCTAGCCAAAAACATTCAGTACTTC	CASSTPQALAKNIQYF
TRBJ2-3	TRBV6-1	.	many	TGTGCCAGCAGCCTCAGAAAAGCCGCAGATACGCAGTATTTT	CASSLRKAADTQYF
TRBJ2-7	TRBV6-1	TRBD1	.	TGTGCCAGCAGGGAACCGGGACAGGGAGTCGAGCAGTACTTC	CASREPGQGVEQYF
TRBJ2-7	TRBV4-2	TRBD2	.	TGTGCCAGCAGCCAGAACCTTCGTAGCGGGGAGGGCCCAGGCGAGCAGTACTTC	CASSQNLRSGEGPGEQYF
TRBJ2-5	TRBV6-1	.	.	TGTGCCAGCTCTCGGCTTCAACAACAGACCGAGTACTTC	CASSRLQQQTEYF